The 15 T cell receptor beta chains below all came from one sample that was sequenced in a study of shared clonotypes between healthy human individuals. The repertoire was sequenced with immunoSEQ multiplex PCR; TCRdb's copy has only in-frame clones and lacks some. The table records 400,000 to 500,000 clones, 70% to 80% of them present only once. The sample was PBMCs. These receptor sequences come from a woman in her thirties or forties in good health. Some clones in this sample may be carry-over from other donors' samples.

This clone was observed many times. This chain links TRBV4-1 with TRBJ2-1, with D perhaps TRBD2 (5 bases). This CDR3 spans 18 amino acids. V gave up 3 bases and J gave up 8 bases, with 26 bases separating them. CDR1 is MGHRA and CDR2 is YSYEKL in the germline V gene. CDR3 in DNA: TGCGCCAGCAGCCACGCTTCTATTAGCGCCCCCCCGGAGGATGAGCAGTTCTTC. Its translation is CASSHASISAPPEDEQFF.

This clone came up a few times. The chain is built from TRBV29-1 and TRBJ2-2; weak D call: TRBD1 (7 bases). The CDR3 is 15 residues long. V lost 6 bases to trimming and J lost 6 bases, with 20 bases between them. The germline V gene encodes CDR1 SQVTM and CDR2 ANQGSEA. CDR3 sequence (DNA): TGCAGCGTCCTGACCGCCAGGGGGGTAGCCGGGGAGCTGTTTTTT. Protein product: CSVLTARGVAGELFF.

The rearrangement uses TRBV7-8 and TRBJ2-3; 7 bases fit TRBD2. This CDR3 has 13 residues. V dropped 4 bases and J dropped 6; count of bases not matched to a gene: 4. Germline CDR1 SGHVS, CDR2 FQNEAQ. The CDR3 region is CASSSGTTDTQYF. The DNA of the CDR3 is TGTGCCAGCAGCTCCGGGACTACGGATACGCAGTATTTT.

This rearrangement joins TRBV30 to TRBJ2-2; D might be TRBD2 (6 bases). CDR1 is GTSNPN, CDR2 SVGIG, per germline (reference sequence). Trimming took off 0 bases at V and 6 bases at J, with 14 bases between the two ends. The CDR3 is made up of 15 amino acids. The CDR3 sequence is CAWSVLADSAGELFF. Written as DNA, the CDR3 is TGTGCCTGGAGTGTACTAGCAGATTCCGCCGGGGAGCTGTTTTTT.

Only a few counts were recorded for this clone. The rearrangement joins TRBV6-6 to TRBJ2-2; the match to TRBD1 covers 10 bases. Germline V gene sequence: CDR1 MNHNY, CDR2 SVGAGI (reference sequence). V dropped 10 bases and J dropped 6; count of bases not matched to a gene: 11. The CDR3 is 15 residues long. CDR3 protein: CATVAGTGVSGELFF. CDR3 coding DNA: TGTGCCACCGTGGCCGGGACAGGGGTTTCCGGGGAGCTGTTTTTT.

About this clone: A read error is likely here: a far larger clone is one base away. The rearrangement uses TRBV15 and TRBJ2-3; D is perhaps TRBD1 (5 bases). This CDR3 spans 18 amino acids. In germline, CDR1 is LNHNV, CDR2 YYDKDF (reference sequence). This CDR3 is CAISRDQGPTTSTDTQYF. The CDR3 DNA follows: TGTGCCATCAGCAGAGATCAGGGCCCGACAACCAGCACAGATACGCAGTATTTT.

The chain couples TRBV5-6 to TRBJ2-2; the match to TRBD1 covers 8 bases. The CDR3 has 14 residues. The germline V gene encodes CDR1 SGHDT and CDR2 YYEEEE. Trimming removed 6 bases from V and 7 bases from J; junction bases left unmatched: 8. The CDR3: CASTIGQGFGELFF. CDR3 in DNA: TGTGCCAGCACCATTGGACAGGGTTTCGGGGAGCTGTTTTTT.

The chain is built from TRBV28 and TRBJ2-6; 8 bases line up with TRBD1. The CDR3 sequence is 19 residues long. Losses at the gene ends were 3 bases for V and 3 bases for J; bases not matched to a gene: 13. Germline V gives CDR1 MDHEN, CDR2 SYDVKM. CDR3 DNA sequence: TGTGCCAGCAGTTTGCAGGGGGCAACTTCTCTGCGTGGGGCCAACGTCCTGACTTTC. Protein: CASSLQGATSLRGANVLTF.

This clone has only one observation. The chain joins TRBV6-4 to TRBJ2-1; 10 positions agree with TRBD2. CDR1 and CDR2 from the germline V gene are MRHNA and SNTAGT. The CDR3 is 15 residues long. V trimming: 4 bases; J trimming: 2 bases; junction bases outside the gene matches: 2. The chain's CDR3 is CASSVLAGAYNEQFF. The CDR3 DNA sequence: TGTGCCAGCAGTGTTCTAGCGGGAGCCTACAATGAGCAGTTCTTC.

This sequence joins TRBV7-9 and TRBJ2-1, with TRBD2 identical over 11 bases. This CDR3 is 15 amino acids long. Germline V CDR1 and CDR2: SEHNR, FQNEAQ (reference sequence). V lost 5 bases and J lost 5; bases outside the gene matches: 5. CDR3 amino acids: CASSQLAGANNEQFF. The CDR3 nucleotides are TGTGCCAGCAGCCAACTAGCGGGAGCGAACAATGAGCAGTTCTTC.

The V and J genes are TRBV5-6 and TRBJ2-7, with 15 bases that match TRBD2. The CDR3 length is 18 residues. Per germline, CDR1 SGHDT and CDR2 YYEEEE. V lost 4 bases and J lost 1; bases outside the gene matches: 9. CDR3 DNA: TGTGCCAGCAGCCGATTGGGACTAGCGGGAGGTATATCCTACGAGCAGTACTTC. Residues: CASSRLGLAGGISYEQYF.

The rearrangement joins TRBV6-6 to TRBJ1-2, with TRBD1 matching 10 bases. The CDR3 length is 15 residues. CDR1 is MNHNY and CDR2 is SVGAGI in the germline V gene (reference sequence). Unmatched junction bases numbered 11, after V lost 5 bases and J lost 8 bases. CDR3 residues: CASSPGTGVAYGYTF. In DNA form, the CDR3 reads TGTGCCAGCAGTCCCGGGACAGGGGTCGCCTACGGCTACACCTTC.

The V and J genes are TRBV29-1 and TRBJ1-1, with 9 bases matching TRBD1. CDR3 size: 14 residues. Looked up from germline, CDR1 is SQVTM and CDR2 is ANQGSEA. Trimming removed 6 bases from V and 7 bases from J; junction bases left unmatched: 12. CDR3 nucleotide sequence: TGCAGCGTAAACCTCGGACAGGGGTTGGGTGAAGCTTTCTTT. It yields the protein CSVNLGQGLGEAFF.

The chain couples TRBV27 to TRBJ1-2; TRBD1 is a possible D gene (6 bases). Germline V gene sequence: CDR1 MNHEY, CDR2 SMNVEV (reference sequence). V shed 0 bases and J shed 7 bases, with 9 bases lying between them. This CDR3 spans 13 amino acids. The DNA for the CDR3 is TGTGCCAGCAGTTTATCCAACAGGGCTGGCTACACCTTC. Translating gives CASSLSNRAGYTF.

Details on this clone: Within the sample, other DNA sequences also encode this same CDR3. The chain combines TRBV30 with TRBJ1-2; tentatively, D is TRBD1 (6 bases). Germline assignment: CDR1 GTSNPN and CDR2 SVGIG (reference sequence). The CDR3 runs 12 residues. The germline V and J ends were trimmed by 2 bases and 4 bases, with 8 bases remaining between them. CDR3 in DNA: TGTGCCTGGAGTACAGGGACCTATGGCTACACCTTC. This codes for CAWSTGTYGYTF.